The rows below give T cell receptor beta chains drawn from one sample of a study of OX40 agonist ivuxolimab in advanced cancers. Measured with immunoSEQ multiplex PCR; TCRdb has only the in-frame clones, and not every one. The sample has about 69,000 clones, around 90% seen once. This specimen consisted of CD4+ or CD8+ T cells sorted from blood, obtained in a trial of the OX40 agonist ivuxolimab. Every receptor here comes from an adult with an advanced solid tumor such as melanoma, head and neck, liver or kidney cancer. Each CDR3 is given without its conserved first and last residue. Fields, in order: V gene, J gene, clone size, D gene, CDR3 protein. A D gene is named only where the DNA matches it firmly. Not all rows give a size; the values are once, few, many and, for expanded clones, a class.

TRBV10-3	TRBJ2-2	.	.	AIKSLVNTGELF
TRBV5-1	TRBJ2-5	.	.	ASSSGTAQETQY
TRBV19	TRBJ2-7	.	.	ARHPRATYEQY
TRBV5-4	TRBJ2-1	.	.	ASSLAGGRVYNEQF
TRBV9	TRBJ2-3	.	TRBD2	ASSVKAGGSADTQY
TRBV4-1	TRBJ2-1	.	.	ASSQEDRMAYRDNEQF
TRBV28	TRBJ2-5	.	TRBD1	ASRTGAGGYQETQY
TRBV28	TRBJ1-2	.	.	ASSFRDGYFRGYT
TRBV6-6	TRBJ1-3	.	.	ASIDGGRGNTIY
TRBV7-2	TRBJ2-3	.	TRBD2	ASWDSGRADTQY
TRBV7-8	TRBJ2-3	.	.	ASASRDTQY
TRBV11-3	TRBJ2-7	once	TRBD1	ASSRRGLMYEQY
TRBV15	TRBJ1-5	.	.	ATSRQANYQPQH
TRBV18	TRBJ2-7	.	.	ASSPGRGEQY
TRBV2	TRBJ2-2	.	TRBD2	ASNQGTRGTGELF
TRBV5-1	TRBJ2-7	.	.	ASSFQGPYEQY
TRBV19	TRBJ1-4	.	TRBD1	ASSLEDRATNEKLF
TRBV10-3	TRBJ1-1	.	TRBD1	AISEGYRGRDTEAF
TRBV11-3	TRBJ2-3	.	TRBD2	ASSYRLAGGPNTQY
TRBV21-1	TRBJ2-7	once	.	ASKGAYSYEQY
TRBV18	TRBJ2-2	.	.	ASSPPGGRHSGELF
TRBV11-3	TRBJ2-5	.	.	ASSLDLGGTQY
TRBV28	TRBJ1-5	.	.	ASSPGIQPQH
TRBV2	TRBJ1-5	.	TRBD1	ASRQGAEPQH
TRBV6-5	TRBJ1-2	.	.	ASRLKGHGYT
TRBV11-2	TRBJ2-1	.	TRBD1	ASSLVQGAAPYNEQF
TRBV7-2	TRBJ2-1	few	.	ASSQYFEQF
TRBV6-1	TRBJ2-5	.	.	ASSESGYQETQY
TRBV29-1	TRBJ1-1	few	.	SVKQSNTEAF
TRBV28	TRBJ2-1	once	TRBD2	ASRDSGVRYNEQF
TRBV28	TRBJ2-3	.	.	ASGDSTDTQY
TRBV28	TRBJ1-4	.	.	ASSLGGLLATNEKLF
TRBV5-8	TRBJ2-7	.	.	ASRERGSSYEQY
TRBV28	TRBJ1-5	.	.	ASSRGGGHQPQH
TRBV7-2	TRBJ2-5	few	.	ASTSWAGETQY
TRBV19	TRBJ1-5	.	.	AASSMLRDQPQH
TRBV5-5	TRBJ2-5	.	.	ASSLVGQQETQY
TRBV19	TRBJ2-1	.	.	ASSHTNEQF
TRBV5-1	TRBJ2-1	.	TRBD2	ASSATSASADEQF